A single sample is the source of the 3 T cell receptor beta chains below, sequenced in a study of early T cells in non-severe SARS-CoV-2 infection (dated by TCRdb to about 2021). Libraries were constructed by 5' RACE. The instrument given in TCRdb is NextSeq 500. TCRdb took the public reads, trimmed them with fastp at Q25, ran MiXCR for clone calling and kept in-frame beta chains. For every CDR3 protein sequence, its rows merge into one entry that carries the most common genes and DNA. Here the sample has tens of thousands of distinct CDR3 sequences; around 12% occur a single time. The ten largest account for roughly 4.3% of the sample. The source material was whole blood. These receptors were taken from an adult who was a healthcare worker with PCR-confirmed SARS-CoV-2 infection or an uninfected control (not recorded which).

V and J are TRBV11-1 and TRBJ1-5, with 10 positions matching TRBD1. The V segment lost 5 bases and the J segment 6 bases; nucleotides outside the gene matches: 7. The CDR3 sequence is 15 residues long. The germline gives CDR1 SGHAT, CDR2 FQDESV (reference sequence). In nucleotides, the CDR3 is TGTGCCAGCAGCACCGGGACAGGGGTGGTTCAGCCCCAGCATTTT. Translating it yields CASSTGTGVVQPQHF. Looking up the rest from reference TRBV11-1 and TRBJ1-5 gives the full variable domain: EAEVAQSPRYKITEKSQAVAFWCDPISGHATLYWYRQILGQGPELLVQFQDESVVDDSQLPKDRFSAERLKGVDSTLKIQPAELGDSAMYLCASSTGTGVVQPQHFGDGTRLSIL.

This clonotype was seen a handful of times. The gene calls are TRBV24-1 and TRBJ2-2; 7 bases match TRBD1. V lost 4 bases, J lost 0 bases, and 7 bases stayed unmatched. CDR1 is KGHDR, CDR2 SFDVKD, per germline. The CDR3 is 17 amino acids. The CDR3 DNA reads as TGTGCCACCAGTGACTCTCCAGGGGGTCCGAACACCGGGGAGCTGTTTTTT. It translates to CATSDSPGGPNTGELFF.

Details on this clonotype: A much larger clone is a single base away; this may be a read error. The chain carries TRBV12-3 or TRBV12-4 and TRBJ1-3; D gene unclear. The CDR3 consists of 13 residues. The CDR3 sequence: CVSAEDPGNTIYF. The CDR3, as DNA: TGTGTCAGCGCTGAAGACCCTGGAAACACCATATATTTT.